The next 15 T cell receptor beta chains were all read from a single sample in a study of control samples from healthy donors and cancer patients. Assay: immunoSEQ multiplex PCR; the TCRdb copy retains only in-frame clones and omits some. The table has roughly 21,000 clones, under 90% seen once. The sample taken for sequencing was PBMCs. These receptors came from a man aged 55 to 70 with colorectal cancer.

The J gene is TRBJ1-1, the V gene TRBV18; no definite D call. CDR3 length equals 17 residues. The germline gives CDR1 KGHSH, CDR2 LQKENI. The V gene lost 1 base and the J gene lost 1 base, with 16 bases spanning the gap. The CDR3 spells CASSPRWVSGSNTEAFF. CDR3 DNA sequence: TGTGCCAGCTCACCACGTTGGGTATCGGGGTCGAACACTGAAGCTTTCTTT.

This clone came up once. This rearrangement joins TRBV7-9 to TRBJ2-3; 9 bases line up with TRBD2. The V gene end was trimmed by 1 base and the J gene end by 4 bases; junction bases not matched to a gene: 3. Germline V gene sequence: CDR1 SEHNR, CDR2 FQNEAQ (reference sequence). CDR3 length: 15 amino acids. CDR3 nucleotide sequence: TGTGCCAGCAGCTTAGTGGCGGGGGGGTCAGATACGCAGTATTTT. Encoded protein: CASSLVAGGSDTQYF.

The V gene is TRBV30, the J gene TRBJ2-5; tentatively, D is TRBD2 (5 bases). This CDR3 contains 15 residues. V shed 0 bases and J shed 5 bases, with 16 bases lying between them. Germline CDR1 and CDR2: GTSNPN and SVGIG (reference sequence). The CDR3, as DNA: TGTGCCTGGAGTGTACTAGGTAGTGTGGGGGAGACCCAGTACTTC. As protein: CAWSVLGSVGETQYF.

V usage is TRBV7-2 and J usage is TRBJ1-4; no definite D call. This CDR3 is 14 amino acids long. Germline CDR1 and CDR2: SGHTA and FQGNSA. V was cut by 5 bases and J by 5 bases, with 12 bases left in between. Here the CDR3 DNA reads TGTGCCAGCAGCCTGTACAGTACCAATGAAAAACTGTTTTTT. Amino acids: CASSLYSTNEKLFF. The full variable domain, in which reference TRBV7-2 and TRBJ1-4 provide the parts outside the CDR3, is GAGVSQSPSNKVTEKGKDVELRCDPISGHTALYWYRQSLGQGLEFLIYFQGNSAPDKSGLPSDRFSAERTGGSVSTLTIQRTQQEDSAVYLCASSLYSTNEKLFFGSGTQLSVL.

The genes are TRBV5-1 and TRBJ1-2; D is undetermined. V was cut by 4 bases and J by 2 bases, with 18 bases left in between. Germline assignment: CDR1 SGHRS and CDR2 YFSETQ. This CDR3 has 16 residues. The CDR3 reads CASSLTSGKGNYGYTF. The DNA for the CDR3 is TGCGCCAGCAGCCTAACCTCCGGAAAAGGGAACTATGGCTACACCTTC.

This clone qualifies as large. V gene TRBV6-1 combines with J gene TRBJ1-2, with 8 bases identical to TRBD1. With V trimmed by 3 bases and J by 4 bases, 7 bases remained unmatched. Germline V gives CDR1 MNHNS, CDR2 SASEGT. The CDR3 loop spans 15 amino acids. CDR3 nucleotide sequence: TGTGCCAGCAGTGATAGGACAGGGACGGTCTATGGCTACACCTTC. It yields the protein CASSDRTGTVYGYTF.

This chain uses TRBV6-1 with TRBJ2-7; D unresolved. This CDR3 comprises 16 residues. Trimming removed 2 bases at V and 2 bases at J, with 16 bases between. Germline V gene data show CDR1 as MNHNS and CDR2 as SASEGT. The CDR3 DNA reads as TGTGCCAGCAGTGAAAGAGCCCCCTCCCGGGCCTACGAGCAGTACTTC. Its translation is CASSERAPSRAYEQYF.

The chain recombines TRBV2 with TRBJ2-1; D ambiguous. V lost 3 bases to trimming and J lost 3 bases, with 6 bases between them. CDR1 and CDR2 from the germline V gene are SNHLY and FYNNEI. The CDR3 loop spans 13 amino acids. The CDR3 sequence is CASSDVSYNEQFF. In DNA, the CDR3 is TGTGCCAGCAGTGATGTCAGCTACAATGAGCAGTTCTTC.

The chain is built from TRBV11-3 and TRBJ1-1; TRBD1 matches 8 bases. The germline gives CDR1 SGHNT, CDR2 YENEEA. With 5 bases clipped from V and 7 bases from J, the junction kept 6 bases outside the gene matches. This CDR3 is built from 13 residues. The CDR3 protein is CASSDPGQDEAFF. CDR3 DNA: TGTGCCAGCAGCGATCCGGGACAGGATGAAGCTTTCTTT.

The V call is TRBV9, the J call TRBJ2-3; D gene ambiguous. The CDR3 has 13 residues. V lost 1 base to trimming and J lost 5 bases, with 8 bases between them. From germline, CDR1 is SGDLS and CDR2 YYNGEE. The CDR3 sequence: CASSVMLGDTQYF. CDR3 nucleotide sequence: TGTGCCAGCAGCGTAATGTTGGGAGATACGCAGTATTTT.

V usage is TRBV6-2 or TRBV6-3 and J usage is TRBJ2-1; D perhaps matches TRBD2 (5 bases). The CDR3 spans 14 residues. The V and J ends lost 0 bases and 8 bases respectively, with 11 bases between them. CDR1 is MNHEY and CDR2 is SVGEGT in the germline V gene. This chain's CDR3 is CASSYSMLAHEQFF. The CDR3 region has the DNA TGTGCCAGCAGTTACTCGATGCTAGCCCATGAGCAGTTCTTC.

V gene TRBV6-5 combines with J gene TRBJ2-7, with 8 bases that match TRBD1. After removal of 3 bases from V and 1 base from J, the junction contained 5 bases not matched to a gene. Germline values: CDR1 MNHEY, CDR2 SVGAGI. There are 15 residues in the CDR3. The CDR3 sequence: CASSYSGTGSYEQYF. For the CDR3, the DNA is TGTGCCAGCAGTTATTCCGGGACAGGATCCTACGAGCAGTACTTC.

The rearrangement links TRBV5-1 to TRBJ1-2, with TRBD1 matching 8 bases. The CDR3 is made up of 14 amino acids. J was trimmed by 7 bases and V by 5 bases; bases with no gene match: 10. Per germline, CDR1 SGHRS and CDR2 YFSETQ. The CDR3 loop is CASRLGQAEGGYTF. DNA of the CDR3: TGCGCCAGCAGACTGGGACAGGCGGAGGGTGGCTACACCTTC.

The chain couples TRBV5-1 to TRBJ2-1, with D possibly called TRBD1 or TRBD2 (5 bases each). The CDR3 consists of 14 residues. V lost 5 bases to trimming and J lost 5 bases, with 14 bases between them. CDR1 is SGHRS, CDR2 YFSETQ, per germline. The CDR3 DNA is TGCGCCAGCAGGGTAGGGACCGACAACAATGAGCAGTTCTTC. Residues: CASRVGTDNNEQFF. Variable domain in full (rest from reference TRBV5-1 and TRBJ2-1): KAGVTQTPRYLIKTRGQQVTLSCSPISGHRSVSWYQQTPGQGLQFLFEYFSETQRNKGNFPGRFSGRQFSNSRSEMNVSTLELGDSALYLCASRVGTDNNEQFFGPGTRLTVL.

The chain joins TRBV3-1 (or the pseudogene TRBV3-2) to TRBJ1-2; a possible D gene is TRBD1 (5 bases). V lost 4 bases, J lost 8 bases, and 11 bases lay in between. The CDR3 has 12 amino acids. Per germline, CDR1 LGHDT and CDR2 YNNKEL (reference sequence). CDR3 sequence: CASSPKGRGYTF. CDR3 bases: TGTGCCAGCAGCCCAAAGGGGAGAGGCTACACCTTC.